This entry lists 18 T cell receptor beta chains sequenced from one sample in a study of metastatic and nonmetastatic thyroid tumors. TCRdb redid the clone calls on the PCR reads using MiXCR. This table holds 80,000 to 85,000 clones, around 13% found once. Thyroid surgery was performed in patients who had received no treatment beforehand. Sequencing was performed on tumor tissue. The receptors derive from a female donor with papillary thyroid cancer or a benign thyroid nodule (not recorded which). Some clones in this sample may be carry-over from other donors' samples.

This clone showed up many times. This chain joins TRBV12-3 or TRBV12-4 and TRBJ2-2; the D call may be TRBD1 or TRBD2 (5 bases each). The CDR3 totals 16 residues. V lost 5 bases to trimming and J lost 1 base, with 14 bases between them. For the CDR3, the DNA is TGTGCCAGCAGTCTGACCGGGACGGAGAACACCGGGGAGCTGTTTTTT. This gives the protein CASSLTGTENTGELFF.

This clone occurred many times. V and J are TRBV7-6 and TRBJ1-1; possibly TRBD1 for D (5 bases). Germline V lookup: CDR1 SGHVS, CDR2 FNYEAQ. Deletions cut 8 bases from V and 1 base from J, with 11 bases between. This CDR3 comprises 13 residues. The CDR3 is CASGADWNTEAFF. The CDR3 DNA reads TGTGCCAGCGGGGCAGACTGGAACACTGAAGCTTTCTTT. Full variable domain (outside the CDR3, taken from reference TRBV7-6 and TRBJ1-1): GAGVSQSPRYKVTKRGQDVALRCDPISGHVSLYWYRQALGQGPEFLTYFNYEAQQDKSGLPNDRFSAERPEGSISTLTIQRTEQRDSAMYRCASGADWNTEAFFGQGTRLTVV.

Ten or more counts support this clone. The chain employs TRBV19 and TRBJ2-5; TRBD2 matches at 10 bases. J gave up 4 bases and V 1 base, and 9 bases lay outside the gene matches. From germline, CDR1 is LNHDA and CDR2 SQIVND (reference sequence). CDR3 length: 17 amino acids. CDR3 sequence (DNA): TGTGCCAGTAGTATAGGGGGCAGCGGGAGGGCGAGAGAGACCCAGTACTTC. Translated, it gives CASSIGGSGRARETQYF.

About this clone itself: A read error may be the cause here, since a much bigger clone is one base away. The rearrangement uses TRBV19 and TRBJ1-1; TRBD1 is a possible D gene (6 bases). The CDR3 has 13 amino acids. The germline V gene has CDR1 LNHDA and CDR2 SQIVND (reference sequence). The ends were cut back, 7 bases at V and 11 bases at J, with 20 bases in the middle. This chain's CDR3 is CASIPSLQGSAFF. The CDR3 DNA reads TGTGCCAGTATCCCCTCCCTACAGGGTTCGGCTTTCTTT.

In the case of this clone: A much larger clone sits a single nucleotide away, making a read error possible. The chain employs TRBV27 and TRBJ2-2; D is possibly TRBD1 (5 bases). This CDR3 spans 15 amino acids. Trimming removed 10 bases at V and 3 bases at J, with 18 bases between. Germline V gene sequence: CDR1 MNHEY, CDR2 SMNVEV (reference sequence). CDR3 DNA sequence: TGTGCCACCTCCAGCTTGGGGCCTTACACCGGGGAGCTGTTTTTT. Translated: CATSSLGPYTGELFF.

Comment on this clone: This may arise from a read error, as a much more abundant clone is one base away. This chain's CDR3 is CASSRSGQCYDYGYTF. In nucleotides, the CDR3 is TGTGCCAGCAGCCGATCGGGACAGTGTTATGACTATGGCTACACCTTC. The chain recombines TRBV3-1 with TRBJ1-2; 7 bases fit TRBD1. The length of the CDR3 is 16 residues. The J segment lost 3 bases and the V segment lost 4 bases, leaving 11 bases of the junction unmatched. Germline V gene lookup returns CDR1 LGHDT and CDR2 YNNKEL (reference sequence).

This clone was seen at least ten times. The chain carries TRBV5-4 and TRBJ2-3, with 8 bases that match TRBD1. V lost 4 bases, J lost 3 bases, and 7 bases stayed unmatched. The CDR3 contains 15 residues. Germline V gene lookup returns CDR1 SGHNT and CDR2 YYREEE (reference sequence). CDR3 residues: CASSEGQGVTDTQYF. CDR3 coding DNA: TGTGCCAGCAGCGAAGGACAGGGTGTAACAGATACGCAGTATTTT.

There are many counts of this clone. The chain links TRBV4-2 to TRBJ2-2, with 7 positions matching TRBD2. V shed 4 bases and J 0 bases; nucleotides not matched to a gene: 8. This CDR3 region has 17 residues. The germline gives CDR1 LGHNA, CDR2 YNFKEQ. The chain's CDR3 is CASSPYGRESNTGELFF. CDR3 DNA: TGTGCCAGCAGCCCCTACGGGCGGGAGTCGAACACCGGGGAGCTGTTTTTT.

This clone turned up a few times. Being one base from a much bigger clone, this may be a read error. Distinct nucleotide sequences in the sample also encode this CDR3. The rearrangement links TRBV24-1 to TRBJ2-3; D gene ambiguous. The CDR3 sequence is 12 residues long. Germline V gives CDR1 KGHDR, CDR2 SFDVKD. The CDR3 loop reads CATSDLGDTQYF. CDR3 DNA: TGTGCCACCAGTGATTTGGGGGATACTCAGTATTTT.

This clone was seen repeatedly, ten times or more. The V call is TRBV20-1, the J call TRBJ2-2; D perhaps matches TRBD2 (5 bases). Germline assignment: CDR1 DFQATT and CDR2 SNEGSKA (reference sequence). With 4 bases removed from V and 2 bases from J, the gap between germline ends came to 11 bases. The CDR3 consists of 14 residues. CDR3 DNA: TGCAGTGCTACAGGACTCCTAAACACCGGGGAGCTGTTTTTT. Encoded protein: CSATGLLNTGELFF.

This clone came up many times. CDR3 amino acids: CSASLDQINQPQHF. CDR3 coding DNA: TGCAGTGCTAGTTTGGACCAAATCAATCAGCCCCAGCATTTT. The genes are TRBV20-1 and TRBJ1-5; D remains unclear. CDR3 length: 14 amino acids. Trimming removed 3 bases from V and 3 bases from J, with 12 bases in between. Germline V gene lookup returns CDR1 DFQATT and CDR2 SNEGSKA (reference sequence).

The rearrangement links TRBV12-3 or TRBV12-4 to TRBJ1-1; 7 bases are shared with TRBD1. The CDR3 contains 14 residues. V lost 4 bases and J lost 5; bases outside the gene matches: 7. This CDR3 reads CASSSYRGETEAFF. CDR3 DNA sequence: TGTGCCAGCAGTTCCTACAGGGGTGAGACTGAAGCTTTCTTT.

On this clone itself: This may be a read error, as it is one base from a much larger clone. The rearrangement joins TRBV20-1 to TRBJ2-1, with TRBD2 identical over 16 bases. V shed 8 bases and J 8 bases; nucleotides not matched to a gene: 9. This CDR3 region has 15 residues. Per the germline V gene, CDR1 is DFQATT and CDR2 is SNEGSKA (reference sequence). CDR3 DNA: TGCAGTTCTCGGGGACTAGCGGGAGGGCGGCATGAGCAGTTCTTC. Translation: CSSRGLAGGRHEQFF.

Regarding this clone: In the same sample, other DNA sequences code for this CDR3. This chain links TRBV5-1 with TRBJ2-7; TRBD2 matches 10 bases. The length of the CDR3 is 15 residues. J lost 2 bases, V lost 5 bases, and 7 bases had no gene match. The germline gives CDR1 SGHRS, CDR2 YFSETQ. The CDR3 reads CASSSGTSGAYEQYF. CDR3 bases: TGCGCCAGCAGTTCCGGTACTAGCGGGGCCTACGAGCAGTACTTC.

This sequence joins TRBV20-1 and TRBJ1-6; no reliable D call. CDR3 length: 12 amino acids. Trimming pared 2 bases from V and 12 bases from J, leaving 11 bases between. The germline CDR1 and CDR2 sequences are DFQATT and SNEGSKA (reference sequence). The CDR3 here is CSARPGAGPLHF. The CDR3 DNA follows: TGCAGTGCTAGACCCGGTGCGGGACCCCTCCACTTT.

This clone was seen only a few times. Being one base from a much bigger clone, this may be a read error. The gene calls are TRBV11-2 and TRBJ1-1, with a tentative D call TRBD1 (6 bases). This CDR3 spans 14 amino acids. CDR1 is SGHAT, CDR2 FQNNGV, per germline. V lost 4 bases and J 4 bases, leaving 13 bases between the germline ends. The CDR3 sequence: CASSSMQGRTEAFF. CDR3 DNA sequence: TGTGCCAGCAGCTCGATGCAGGGGCGCACTGAAGCTTTCTTT.

This clone was detected many times. This chain links TRBV9 with TRBJ2-3; tentatively, D is TRBD2 (5 bases). V was pared by 0 bases and J by 3 bases, with 14 bases between. Looked up from germline, CDR1 is SGDLS and CDR2 is YYNGEE. This CDR3 region has 16 residues. CDR3 region: CASSVDSGEGTDTQYF. CDR3 nucleotides: TGTGCCAGCAGCGTAGACAGCGGTGAAGGGACAGATACGCAGTATTTT. Supplemented by reference TRBV9 and TRBJ2-3, the full variable domain reads DSGVTQTPKHLITATGQRVTLRCSPRSGDLSVYWYQQSLDQGLQFLIQYYNGEERAKGNILERFSAQQFPDLHSELNLSSLELGDSALYFCASSVDSGEGTDTQYFGPGTRLTVL.

In this sample, this clone turned up many times. It may be a read error: a sequence one base away is much more abundant. The rearrangement links TRBV19 to TRBJ2-7, with a weak D call TRBD2 (6 bases). The CDR3 sequence is 15 residues long. Trimming shortened V by 2 bases and J by 5 bases, and 16 bases separated the two germline ends. Looked up from germline, CDR1 is LNHDA and CDR2 is SQIVND (reference sequence). The CDR3 region has the DNA TGTGCCAGTAGTATATTGACCGGGAGAACGAACGAGCAGTACTTC. Translated, it gives CASSILTGRTNEQYF.